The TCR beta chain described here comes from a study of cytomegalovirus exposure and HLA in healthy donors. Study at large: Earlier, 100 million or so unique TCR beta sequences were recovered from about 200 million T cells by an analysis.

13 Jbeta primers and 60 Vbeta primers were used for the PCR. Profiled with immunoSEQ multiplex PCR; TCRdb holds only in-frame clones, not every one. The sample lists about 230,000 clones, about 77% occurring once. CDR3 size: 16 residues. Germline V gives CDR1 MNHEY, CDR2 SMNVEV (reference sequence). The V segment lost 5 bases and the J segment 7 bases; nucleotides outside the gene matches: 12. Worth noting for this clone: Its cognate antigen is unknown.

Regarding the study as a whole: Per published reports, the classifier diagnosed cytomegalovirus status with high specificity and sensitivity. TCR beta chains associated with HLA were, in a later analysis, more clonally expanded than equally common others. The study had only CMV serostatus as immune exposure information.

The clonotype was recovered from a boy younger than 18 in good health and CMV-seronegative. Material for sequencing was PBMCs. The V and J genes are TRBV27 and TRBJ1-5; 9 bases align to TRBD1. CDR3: CASSPGQGRLGQPQHF. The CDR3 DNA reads TGTGCCAGCAGTCCGGGACAGGGACGTCTTGGACAGCCCCAGCATTTT.